The clone carrying this TCR beta chain has more than one count but fewer than ten. These data are taken from a study of T cells in Graves' hyperthyroidism and ophthalmopathy. Researchers took RNA transcripts and amplified the TCR beta CDR3 regions from them. HTBI primers drove first-round RT-PCR of the TCR CDR3. TCRdb used MiXCR to reprocess the multiplex PCR reads, holding one entry per CDR3 protein. This sample has about 690,000 distinct CDR3 sequences, with 17% found just once. Graves' hyperthyroidism showing no ophthalmopathy progression within 18 months was considered stable. Each 10 ml fresh peripheral blood draw supplied the PBMCs. With 1 base removed from V and 7 bases from J, the gap between germline ends came to 13 bases. CDR1 WSHSY and CDR2 SAAADI come from the germline V gene. CDR3 length: 14 amino acids.

The V and J genes are TRBV10-2 and TRBJ1-1; D uncertain. Sequencing was carried out using blood. The TCR comes from a man aged 45-60 years with Graves' hyperthyroidism. CDR3 residues: CASSEYGAKVEAFF. The CDR3 region has the DNA TGCGCCAGCAGTGAGTACGGCGCAAAAGTTGAAGCTTTCTTT.